Here is one T cell receptor beta chain with its context. Assay: immunoSEQ multiplex PCR; the TCRdb copy retains only in-frame clones and omits some. The sample consists of about a million clones, approximately 75% of them appearing once. The data originate from a study of shared clonotypes between healthy human individuals. Study information: The plates for each donor numbered three CD4 naive, three CD4 memory, two CD8 naive and one CD8 memory.

The specimen sequenced was memory CD4+ T cells from PBMCs. Subset defined: CD45RA-negative fraction. The sequence was collected from a man younger than 35 in good health. Some clones in this sample may be carry-over from other donors' samples.

CDR3 coding DNA: TGTGCCAGCAGCCCCGGATACAGGAACACCGGGGAGCTGTTTTTT. This gives the protein CASSPGYRNTGELFF. The chain joins TRBV7-7 to TRBJ2-2; no clear D gene. CDR3 size: 15 residues. The germline V and J ends were trimmed by 5 bases and 1 base, with 11 bases remaining between them. Germline V lookup: CDR1 SSHAT, CDR2 FNYEAQ (reference sequence). Together with reference TRBV7-7 and TRBJ2-2, the CDR3 gives the full variable domain: GAGVSQSPRYKVTKRGQDVTLRCDPISSHATLYWYQQALGQGPEFLTYFNYEAQPDKSGLPSDRFSAERPEGSISTLTIQRTEQRDSAMYRCASSPGYRNTGELFFGEGSRLTVL.